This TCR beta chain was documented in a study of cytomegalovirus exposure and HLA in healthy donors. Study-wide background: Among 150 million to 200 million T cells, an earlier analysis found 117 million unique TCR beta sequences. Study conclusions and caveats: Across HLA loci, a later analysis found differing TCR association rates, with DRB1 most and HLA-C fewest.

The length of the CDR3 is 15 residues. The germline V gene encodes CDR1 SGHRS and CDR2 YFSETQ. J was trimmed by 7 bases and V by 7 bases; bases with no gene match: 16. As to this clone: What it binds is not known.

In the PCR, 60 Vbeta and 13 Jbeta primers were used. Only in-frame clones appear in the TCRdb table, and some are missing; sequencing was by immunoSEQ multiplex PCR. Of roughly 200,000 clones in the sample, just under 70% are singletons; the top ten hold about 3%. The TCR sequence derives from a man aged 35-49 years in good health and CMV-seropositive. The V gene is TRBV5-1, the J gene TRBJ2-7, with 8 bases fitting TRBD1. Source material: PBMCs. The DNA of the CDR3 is TGCGCCAGCGGGGGTGGCGGGACAGGCTCGTATGAGCAGTACTTC. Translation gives CASGGGGTGSYEQYF.